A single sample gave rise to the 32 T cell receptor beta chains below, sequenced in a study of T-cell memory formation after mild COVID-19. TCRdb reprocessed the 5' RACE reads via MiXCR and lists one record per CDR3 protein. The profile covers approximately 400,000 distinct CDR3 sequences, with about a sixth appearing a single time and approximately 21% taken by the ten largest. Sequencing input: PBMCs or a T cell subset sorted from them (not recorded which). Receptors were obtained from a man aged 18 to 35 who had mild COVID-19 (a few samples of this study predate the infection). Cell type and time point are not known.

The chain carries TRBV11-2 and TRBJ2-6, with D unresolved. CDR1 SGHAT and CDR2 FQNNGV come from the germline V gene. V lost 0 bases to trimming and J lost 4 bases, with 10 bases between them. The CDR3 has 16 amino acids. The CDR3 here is CASSLEDSLGANVLTF. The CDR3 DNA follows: TGTGCCAGCAGCTTAGAGGATTCCTTGGGGGCCAACGTCCTGACTTTC.

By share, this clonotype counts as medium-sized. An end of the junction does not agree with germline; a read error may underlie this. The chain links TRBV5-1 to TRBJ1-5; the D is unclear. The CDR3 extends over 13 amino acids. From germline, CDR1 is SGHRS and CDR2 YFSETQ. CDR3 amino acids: CASSLSGNQPQHF. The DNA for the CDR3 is TGTGCCAGCAGCTTATCCGGCAATCAGCCCCAGCATTTT.

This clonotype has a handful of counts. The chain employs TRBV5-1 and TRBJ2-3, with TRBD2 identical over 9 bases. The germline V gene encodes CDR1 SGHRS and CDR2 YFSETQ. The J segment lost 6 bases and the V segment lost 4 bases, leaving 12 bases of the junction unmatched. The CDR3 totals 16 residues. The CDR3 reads CASSPPLAGAYDTQYF. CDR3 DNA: TGCGCCAGCAGCCCACCCTTAGCGGGGGCCTATGATACGCAGTATTTT. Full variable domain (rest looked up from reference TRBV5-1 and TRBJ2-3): KAGVTQTPRYLIKTRGQQVTLSCSPISGHRSVSWYQQTPGQGLQFLFEYFSETQRNKGNFPGRFSGRQFSNSRSEMNVSTLELGDSALYLCASSPPLAGAYDTQYFGPGTRLTVL.

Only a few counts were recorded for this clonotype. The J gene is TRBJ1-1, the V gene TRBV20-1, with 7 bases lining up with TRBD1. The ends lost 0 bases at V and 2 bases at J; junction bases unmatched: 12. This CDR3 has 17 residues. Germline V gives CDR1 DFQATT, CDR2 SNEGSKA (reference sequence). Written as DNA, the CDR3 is TGCAGTGCTAGAGATACGGGCAGGGGGTCTATAAACACTGAAGCTTTCTTT. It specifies CSARDTGRGSINTEAFF.

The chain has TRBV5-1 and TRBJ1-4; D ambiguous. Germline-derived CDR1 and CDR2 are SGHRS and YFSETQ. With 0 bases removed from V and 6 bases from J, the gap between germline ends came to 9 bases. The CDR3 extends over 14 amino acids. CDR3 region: CASSLDKSDEKLFF. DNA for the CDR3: TGCGCCAGCAGCTTGGATAAGTCGGATGAAAAACTGTTTTTT.

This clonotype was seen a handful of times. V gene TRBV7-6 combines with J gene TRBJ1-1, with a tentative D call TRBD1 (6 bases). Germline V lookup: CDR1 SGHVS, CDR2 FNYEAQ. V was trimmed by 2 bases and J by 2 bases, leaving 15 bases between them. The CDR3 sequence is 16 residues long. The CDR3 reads CASSLFPGGGNTEAFF. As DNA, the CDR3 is TGTGCCAGCAGCTTATTTCCCGGGGGGGGCAACACTGAAGCTTTCTTT. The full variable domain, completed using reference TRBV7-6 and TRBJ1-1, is GAGVSQSPRYKVTKRGQDVALRCDPISGHVSLYWYRQALGQGPEFLTYFNYEAQQDKSGLPNDRFSAERPEGSISTLTIQRTEQRDSAMYRCASSLFPGGGNTEAFFGQGTRLTVV.

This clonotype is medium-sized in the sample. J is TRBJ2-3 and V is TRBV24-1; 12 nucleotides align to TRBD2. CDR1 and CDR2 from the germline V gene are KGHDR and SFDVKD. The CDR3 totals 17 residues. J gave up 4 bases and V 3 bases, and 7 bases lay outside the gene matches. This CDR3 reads CATSDPLGLAGADTQYF. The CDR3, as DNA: TGTGCCACCAGTGATCCGTTGGGACTAGCGGGCGCAGATACGCAGTATTTT.

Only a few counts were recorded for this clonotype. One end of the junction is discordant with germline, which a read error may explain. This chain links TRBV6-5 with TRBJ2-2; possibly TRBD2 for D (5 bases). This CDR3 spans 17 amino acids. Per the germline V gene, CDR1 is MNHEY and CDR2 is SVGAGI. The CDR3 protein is CASSYSIRRSHTGELFF. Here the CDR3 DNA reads TGTGCCAGCAGTTACTCGATCAGGAGGAGTCACACGGGGGAGCTGTTTTTT.

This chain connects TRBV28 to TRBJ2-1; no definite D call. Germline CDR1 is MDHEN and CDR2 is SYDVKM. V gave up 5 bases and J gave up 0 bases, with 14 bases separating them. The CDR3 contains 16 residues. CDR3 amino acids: CASSPARTRSYNEQFF. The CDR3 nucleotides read TGTGCCAGCAGTCCGGCTCGGACGCGCTCCTACAATGAGCAGTTCTTC.

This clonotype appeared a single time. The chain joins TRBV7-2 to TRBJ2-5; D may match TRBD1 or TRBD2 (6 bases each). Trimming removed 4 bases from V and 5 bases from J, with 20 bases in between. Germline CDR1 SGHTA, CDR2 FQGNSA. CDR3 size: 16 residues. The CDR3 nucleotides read TGTGCCAGCAGCTCCCTGGGGGGCGCTACGGTGGAGACCCAGTACTTC. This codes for CASSSLGGATVETQYF.

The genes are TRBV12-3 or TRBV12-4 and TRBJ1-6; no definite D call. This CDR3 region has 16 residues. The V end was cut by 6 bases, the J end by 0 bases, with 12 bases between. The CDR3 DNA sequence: TGTGCCAGCAGCCTTCGGGGAAGCTCCTATAATTCACCCCTCCACTTT. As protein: CASSLRGSSYNSPLHF.

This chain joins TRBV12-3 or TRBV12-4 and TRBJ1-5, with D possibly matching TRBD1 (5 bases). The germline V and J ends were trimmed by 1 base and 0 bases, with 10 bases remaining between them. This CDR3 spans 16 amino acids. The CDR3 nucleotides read TGTGCCAGCAGTTTAGACGGCAGGGTTAGCAATCAGCCCCAGCATTTT. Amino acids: CASSLDGRVSNQPQHF.

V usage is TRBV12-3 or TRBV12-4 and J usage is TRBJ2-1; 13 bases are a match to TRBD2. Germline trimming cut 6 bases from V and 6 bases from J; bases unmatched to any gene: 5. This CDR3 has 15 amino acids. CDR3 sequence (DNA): TGTGCCAGCAGACCAGGGACTAGCGGGGTCAATGAGCAGTTCTTC. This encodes CASRPGTSGVNEQFF.

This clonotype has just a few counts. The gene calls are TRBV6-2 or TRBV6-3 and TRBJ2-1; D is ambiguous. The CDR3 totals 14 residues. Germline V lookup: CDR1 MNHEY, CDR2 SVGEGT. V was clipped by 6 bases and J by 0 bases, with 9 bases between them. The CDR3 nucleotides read TGTGCCAGCAGATCGGTGCTCTCCTACAATGAGCAGTTCTTC. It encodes CASRSVLSYNEQFF.

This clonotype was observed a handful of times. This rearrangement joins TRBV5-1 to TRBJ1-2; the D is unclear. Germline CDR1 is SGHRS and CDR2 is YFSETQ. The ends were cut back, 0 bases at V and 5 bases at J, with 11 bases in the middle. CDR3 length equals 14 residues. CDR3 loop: CASSLVIAGYGYTF. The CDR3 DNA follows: TGCGCCAGCAGCTTGGTTATTGCGGGGTATGGCTACACCTTC.

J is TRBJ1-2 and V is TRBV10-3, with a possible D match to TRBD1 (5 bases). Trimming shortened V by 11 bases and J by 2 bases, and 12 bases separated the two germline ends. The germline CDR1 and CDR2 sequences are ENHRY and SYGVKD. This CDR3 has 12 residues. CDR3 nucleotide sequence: TGTGCCTCTCAAGGGGTAAACTATGGCTACACCTTC. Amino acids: CASQGVNYGYTF.

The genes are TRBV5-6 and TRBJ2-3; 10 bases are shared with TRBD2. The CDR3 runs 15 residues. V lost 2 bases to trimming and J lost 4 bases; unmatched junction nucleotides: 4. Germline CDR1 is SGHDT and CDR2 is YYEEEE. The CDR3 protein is CASSFGTSEADTQYF. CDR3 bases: TGTGCCAGCAGCTTCGGGACTAGCGAGGCAGATACGCAGTATTTT.

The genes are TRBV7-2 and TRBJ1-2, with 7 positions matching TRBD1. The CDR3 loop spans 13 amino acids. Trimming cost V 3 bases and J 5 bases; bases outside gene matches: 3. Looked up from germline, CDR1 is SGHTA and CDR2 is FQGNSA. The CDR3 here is CASSFNRGYGYTF. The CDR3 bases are TGTGCCAGCAGCTTCAACAGGGGTTATGGCTACACCTTC.

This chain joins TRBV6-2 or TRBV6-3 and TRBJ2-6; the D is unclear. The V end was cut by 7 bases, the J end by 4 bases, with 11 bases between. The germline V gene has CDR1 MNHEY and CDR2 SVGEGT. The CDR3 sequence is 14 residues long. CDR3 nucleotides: TGTGCCAGCACCTCTGGGTTGGGGGCCAACGTCCTGACTTTC. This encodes CASTSGLGANVLTF.

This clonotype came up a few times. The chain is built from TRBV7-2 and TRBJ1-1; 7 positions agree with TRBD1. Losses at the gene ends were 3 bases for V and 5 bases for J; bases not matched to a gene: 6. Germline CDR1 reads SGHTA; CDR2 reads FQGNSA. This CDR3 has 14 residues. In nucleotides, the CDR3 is TGTGCCAGCAGCTTTGCCAGGGGGGCGACTGAAGCTTTCTTT. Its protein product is CASSFARGATEAFF.

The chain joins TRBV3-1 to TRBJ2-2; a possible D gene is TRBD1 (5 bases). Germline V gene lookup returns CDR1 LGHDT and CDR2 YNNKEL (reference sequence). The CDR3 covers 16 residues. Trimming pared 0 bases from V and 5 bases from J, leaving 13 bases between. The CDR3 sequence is CASSQDLTAPTGELFF. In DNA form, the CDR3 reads TGTGCCAGCAGCCAAGACCTGACAGCCCCAACCGGGGAGCTGTTTTTT.

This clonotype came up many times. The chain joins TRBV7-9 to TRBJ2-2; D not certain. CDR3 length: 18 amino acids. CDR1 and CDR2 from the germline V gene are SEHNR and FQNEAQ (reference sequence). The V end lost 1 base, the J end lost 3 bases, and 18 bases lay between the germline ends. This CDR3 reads CASSLGLLGSGDTGELFF. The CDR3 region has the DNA TGTGCCAGCAGCTTAGGCCTTTTAGGGTCGGGCGACACCGGGGAGCTGTTTTTT.

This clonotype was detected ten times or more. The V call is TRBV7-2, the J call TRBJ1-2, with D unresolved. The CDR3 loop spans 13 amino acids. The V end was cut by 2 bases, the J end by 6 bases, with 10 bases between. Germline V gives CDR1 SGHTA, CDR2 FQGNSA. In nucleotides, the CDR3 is TGTGCCAGCAGCTTATGGGGAGGTCATGGCTACACCTTC. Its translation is CASSLWGGHGYTF.

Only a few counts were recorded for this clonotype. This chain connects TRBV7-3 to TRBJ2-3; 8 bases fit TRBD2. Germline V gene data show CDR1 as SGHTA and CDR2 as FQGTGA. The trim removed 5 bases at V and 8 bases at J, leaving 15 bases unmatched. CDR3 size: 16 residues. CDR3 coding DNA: TGTGCCAGCAGCCGTGGAGCGGGGGAGGGTGAAAGTACGCAGTATTTT. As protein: CASSRGAGEGESTQYF. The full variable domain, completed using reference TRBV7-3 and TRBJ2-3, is GAGVSQTPSNKVTEKGKYVELRCDPISGHTALYWYRQSLGQGPEFLIYFQGTGAADDSGLPNDRFFAVRPEGSVSTLKIQRTERGDSAVYLCASSRGAGEGESTQYFGPGTRLTVL.

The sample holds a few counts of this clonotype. This CDR3 is CASSFVAGWEAEAFF. The CDR3 coding sequence is TGTGCCAGCAGTTTCGTGGCAGGGTGGGAGGCTGAAGCTTTCTTT. This rearrangement joins TRBV12-3 or TRBV12-4 to TRBJ1-1; tentatively, D is TRBD1 (5 bases). V lost 3 bases to trimming and J lost 6 bases, with 17 bases between them. The CDR3 loop spans 15 amino acids.

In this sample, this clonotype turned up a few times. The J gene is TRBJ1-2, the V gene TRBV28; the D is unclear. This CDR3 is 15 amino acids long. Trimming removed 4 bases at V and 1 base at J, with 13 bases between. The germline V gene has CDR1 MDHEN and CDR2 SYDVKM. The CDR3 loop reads CASSSPTTVNYGYTF. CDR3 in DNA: TGTGCCAGCAGTTCACCCACTACAGTTAACTATGGCTACACCTTC.

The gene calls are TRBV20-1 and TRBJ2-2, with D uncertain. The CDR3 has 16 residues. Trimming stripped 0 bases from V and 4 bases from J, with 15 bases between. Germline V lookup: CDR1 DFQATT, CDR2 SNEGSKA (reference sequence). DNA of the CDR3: TGCAGTGCTAGAGATCCGCGCGGCCCGGGCACCGGGGAGCTGTTTTTT. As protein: CSARDPRGPGTGELFF.

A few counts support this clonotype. The CDR3 nucleotides read TGTGCCAGCCAACCCGGGGGAGGTGATACGCAGTATTTT. Translating it yields CASQPGGGDTQYF. The chain joins TRBV11-1 to TRBJ2-3; weak D call: TRBD2 (6 bases). This CDR3 spans 13 amino acids. V was trimmed by 8 bases and J by 6 bases, leaving 15 bases between them. The germline V gene has CDR1 SGHAT and CDR2 FQDESV (reference sequence).

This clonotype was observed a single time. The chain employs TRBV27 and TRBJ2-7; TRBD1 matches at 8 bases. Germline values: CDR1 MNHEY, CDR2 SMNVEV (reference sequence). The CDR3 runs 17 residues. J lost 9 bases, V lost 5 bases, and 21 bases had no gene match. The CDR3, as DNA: TGTGCCAGCAGTCCAAGGTCGGAAGACAGGGGTGAGACCGGGCAGTACGTC. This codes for CASSPRSEDRGETGQYV.

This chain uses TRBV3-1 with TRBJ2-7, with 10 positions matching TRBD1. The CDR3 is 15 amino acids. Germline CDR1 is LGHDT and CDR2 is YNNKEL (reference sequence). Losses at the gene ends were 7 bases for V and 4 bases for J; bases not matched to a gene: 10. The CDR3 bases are TGTGCCAGCAAAGCGGGACAGGGGTTCCTATACGAGCAGTACTTC. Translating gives CASKAGQGFLYEQYF.

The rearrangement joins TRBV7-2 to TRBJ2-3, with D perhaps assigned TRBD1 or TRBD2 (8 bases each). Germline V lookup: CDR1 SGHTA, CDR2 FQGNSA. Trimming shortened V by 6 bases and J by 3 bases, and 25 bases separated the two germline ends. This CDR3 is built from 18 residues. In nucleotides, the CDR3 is TGTGCCAGCAGGCCAGGGGGCCACGGGGGGGCTGCTACAGATACGCAGTATTTT. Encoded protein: CASRPGGHGGAATDTQYF.

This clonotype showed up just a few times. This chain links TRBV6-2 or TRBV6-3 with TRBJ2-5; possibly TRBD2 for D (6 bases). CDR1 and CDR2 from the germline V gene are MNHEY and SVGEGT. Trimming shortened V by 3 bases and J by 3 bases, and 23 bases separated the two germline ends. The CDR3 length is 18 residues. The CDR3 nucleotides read TGTGCCAGCAGTTATACCGGGACTCTATCGGCCTACGAAGAGACCCAGTACTTC. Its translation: CASSYTGTLSAYEETQYF.